The clone carrying this T cell receptor (beta chain) was counted ten times or more. What it recognizes is unknown. The size of this beta chain means little, since it is a stray read in a library made for alpha chains. This entry belongs to a study of spatial heterogeneity in lung cancer. Broader study findings: Counts of expanded intratumoral alpha and beta TCRs tracked tumor mutation counts. The study found that ubiquitous and regional expanded TCR counts tracked ubiquitous and regional nonsynonymous mutations, respectively.

Every TCR cDNA molecule carried a tag that served as a unique molecular identifier. TCRdb re-derived calls from the 5' RACE reads in MiXCR, one entry per CDR3 protein. In the table there are about 8,400 distinct CDR3 sequences, approximately 8.2% of which are singletons. Specified time point: sample taken at primary tumor resection. Patients with untreated early-stage non-small cell lung cancer, numbering approximately 70, were the donors. From tumor, nontumor lung or frozen PBMC, whole RNA was taken unsorted for sequencing. CDR1 DFQATT and CDR2 SNEGSKA come from the germline V gene (reference sequence). V dropped 7 bases and J dropped 5; count of bases not matched to a gene: 8. This CDR3 has 13 residues.

J is TRBJ2-1 and V is TRBV20-1, with 7 nucleotides matching TRBD2. The material sequenced was lung tumor tissue, taken at surgery. The sequence was obtained from a male donor with early-stage non-small cell lung cancer. CDR3 loop: CSGTSANHNEQFF. The CDR3 DNA is TGCAGTGGAACTAGCGCCAACCACAATGAGCAGTTCTTC.